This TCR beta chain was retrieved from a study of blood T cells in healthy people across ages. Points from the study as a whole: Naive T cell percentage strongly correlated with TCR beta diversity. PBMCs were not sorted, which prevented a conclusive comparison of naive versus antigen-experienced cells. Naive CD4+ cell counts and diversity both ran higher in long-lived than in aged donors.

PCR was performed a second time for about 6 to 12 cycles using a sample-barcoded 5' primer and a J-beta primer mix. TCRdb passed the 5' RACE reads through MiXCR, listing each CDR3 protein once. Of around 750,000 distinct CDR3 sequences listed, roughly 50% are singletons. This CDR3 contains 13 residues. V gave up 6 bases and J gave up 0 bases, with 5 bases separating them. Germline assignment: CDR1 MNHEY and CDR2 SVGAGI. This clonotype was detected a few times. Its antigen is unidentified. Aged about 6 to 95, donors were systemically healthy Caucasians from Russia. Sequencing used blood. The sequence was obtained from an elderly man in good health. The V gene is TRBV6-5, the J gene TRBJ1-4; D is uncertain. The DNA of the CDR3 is TGTGCCAGCAGAGTTGCAACTAATGAAAAACTGTTTTTT. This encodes CASRVATNEKLFF.